This TCR beta chain was captured by sequencing in a study of post-analysis software for immune sequencing data. Study details: Progressive-relapsing, secondary progressive and relapsing-remitting multiple sclerosis were among the disease courses included.

Study results and limitations: With TRBV5-6, TRBV5-1 and TRBV20-1 included, 4 to 6 TRBV segments were more frequent in patients than in controls. Controls significantly exceeded multiple sclerosis patients in normalized Chao1 diversity.

V lost 0 bases and J lost 7; bases outside the gene matches: 6. This CDR3 spans 16 amino acids. Germline values: CDR1 LGHNA, CDR2 YSLEER. Included in the TCR beta cDNA libraries were unique molecular identifiers. Out of about 0.9 to 10 million T cells, a few hundred thousand cDNA molecules were generated. TCRdb re-called the PCR reads through MiXCR, storing one row per CDR3 protein. The repertoire holds 400,000 to 500,000 distinct CDR3 sequences, with roughly 40% as singletons. In regard to this clonotype: Its target is not known.

The sequence was collected from a girl between 2 and 10 years old with multiple sclerosis. The gene calls are TRBV4-3 and TRBJ2-1, with 10 bases identical to TRBD1. Sequenced sample: blood. The CDR3 is CASSQDDDRGRNEQFF. DNA for the CDR3: TGCGCCAGCAGCCAAGACGACGACAGGGGGCGAAATGAGCAGTTCTTC.